The rows below give T cell receptor beta chains drawn from one sample of a study of T cell responses to AZD1222 COVID-19 vaccine. Profiled with immunoSEQ multiplex PCR; TCRdb holds only in-frame clones, not every one. Of about 150,000 clones listed, over 90% are singletons. The sample in question was peripheral blood, obtained on day 0 of AZD1222 vaccination. These TCRs come from an adult in good health. Each CDR3 is given with its conserved first and last residue. D genes are given only for firm matches. Clone sizes are given selectively: once, few, many, or a class where the clone is expanded.

j_call clone_size cdr3_length d_call v_call cdr3_aa cdr3_nt
TRBJ1-2 once 14 . TRBV29-1 CSVEAREGTYGYTF TGCAGCGTTGAAGCAAGAGAGGGAACCTATGGCTACACCTTC
TRBJ2-7 once 16 . TRBV21-1 CASSIRWGSNSYEQYF TGTGCCAGCAGCATCCGGTGGGGATCGAACTCCTACGAGCAGTACTTC
TRBJ1-5 . 13 . TRBV2 CASSDRTPQPQHF TGTGCCAGCAGTGACAGGACTCCTCAGCCCCAGCATTTT
TRBJ1-2 . 14 TRBD1 TRBV10-3 CAIKGTGQHYGYTF TGTGCCATCAAGGGAACGGGACAGCACTATGGCTACACCTTC
TRBJ2-7 . 12 . TRBV6-2/TRBV6-3 CASSYQSYEQYF TGTGCCAGCAGTTACCAGAGCTACGAGCAGTACTTC
TRBJ1-2 . 14 TRBD1 TRBV7-2 CASSTGQGHYGYTF TGTGCCAGCAGCACAGGACAGGGCCACTATGGCTACACCTTC
TRBJ1-5 . 15 . TRBV6-6 CASSYVGGGNQPQHF TGTGCCAGCAGTTACGTGGGAGGGGGAAATCAGCCCCAGCATTTT
TRBJ1-3 . 14 . TRBV9 CASSSRTAGNTIYF TGTGCCAGCAGCTCCCGGACAGCTGGAAACACCATATATTTT
TRBJ1-2 . 14 . TRBV6-5 CASSYGRANYGYTF TGTGCCAGCAGTTATGGAAGGGCGAACTATGGCTACACCTTC
TRBJ1-2 . 14 . TRBV7-9 CASSQPQGTSGYTF TGTGCCAGCAGCCAACCTCAGGGGACCAGTGGCTACACCTTC
TRBJ1-5 . 15 . TRBV28 CASLRLGEGNQPQHF TGTGCCAGCCTTCGACTGGGTGAGGGCAATCAGCCCCAGCATTTT
TRBJ2-1 . 15 . TRBV4-2 CASTPTGTSYNEQFF TGTGCCAGCACTCCTACCGGGACCTCCTACAATGAGCAGTTCTTC
TRBJ2-1 . 19 TRBD2 TRBV7-2 CASSPDPAWTSGAYNEQFF TGTGCCAGCAGCCCCGATCCGGCCTGGACTAGCGGGGCTTACAATGAGCAGTTCTTC
TRBJ2-1 . 12 . TRBV6-2/TRBV6-3 CASSGAVREQFF TGTGCCAGCAGTGGGGCGGTTCGGGAGCAGTTCTTC
TRBJ2-2 . 13 TRBD1 TRBV2 CATHGLDRGTMFF TGTGCCACCCACGGCCTAGACAGGGGAACGATGTTTTTT
TRBJ2-1 . 11 . TRBV5-6 CASSLNSEQFF TGTGCCAGCAGCTTAAATTCTGAGCAGTTCTTC
TRBJ1-5 . 16 TRBD1 TRBV10-2 CASRTVQGSGNQPQHF TGCGCCAGCAGAACAGTACAGGGGTCCGGCAATCAGCCCCAGCATTTT
TRBJ2-7 . 18 TRBD2 TRBV4-1 CASSQEGIAGGQLAEQYF TGCGCCAGCAGCCAAGAGGGGATAGCGGGGGGCCAGTTGGCCGAGCAGTACTTC
TRBJ2-1 . 13 TRBD2 TRBV28 CASRTSGGNEQFF TGTGCCAGTCGGACTAGCGGGGGGAATGAGCAGTTCTTC
TRBJ1-5 . 15 . TRBV6-5 CASSYTRAINQPQHF TGTGCCAGCAGTTACACCAGGGCCATCAATCAGCCCCAGCATTTT
TRBJ1-5 . 14 . TRBV27 CASSSAYSNQPQHF TGTGCCAGCAGTTCGGCTTATAGCAATCAGCCCCAGCATTTT
TRBJ2-7 once 17 . TRBV5-4 CASSRGPTAPSPYEQYF TGTGCCAGCAGCCGAGGCCCCACAGCCCCGTCCCCCTACGAGCAGTACTTC
TRBJ1-3 . 15 . TRBV18 CASSPIPGTGNTIYF TGTGCCAGCTCACCAATCCCGGGGACTGGAAACACCATATATTTT
TRBJ1-3 . 16 . TRBV7-2 CASSFLPGSAGNTIYF TGTGCCAGCAGCTTCCTTCCCGGCAGCGCTGGAAACACCATATATTTT
TRBJ1-4 . 14 TRBD1 TRBV6-4 CASRGQATNEKLFF TGTGCCAGCAGGGGACAGGCAACTAATGAAAAACTGTTTTTT
TRBJ2-3 . 15 TRBD1 TRBV2 CASAGDRAPLDTQYF TGTGCCAGTGCCGGGGACAGGGCACCCCTAGATACGCAGTATTTT
TRBJ2-1 . 16 TRBD2 TRBV6-2/TRBV6-3 CASSYSPSGLYNEQFF TGTGCCAGCAGTTACTCCCCTAGCGGGCTGTACAATGAGCAGTTCTTC
TRBJ2-7 . 11 . TRBV2 CAERGGNEQYF TGTGCCGAAAGAGGGGGAAACGAGCAGTACTTC
TRBJ1-2 . 12 . TRBV28 CASATGDYGYTF TGTGCCAGCGCGACAGGTGACTATGGCTACACCTTC
TRBJ2-2 . 11 . TRBV24-1 CATARVGELFF TGTGCCACCGCGAGGGTCGGGGAGCTGTTTTTT
TRBJ1-2 . 15 TRBD1 TRBV6-5 CASGQGAVKDYGYTF TGTGCCAGCGGGCAGGGGGCTGTTAAGGACTATGGCTACACCTTC
TRBJ1-2 . 16 . TRBV11-2 CAKPPKAGTDLRGYTF TGTGCCAAACCTCCCAAAGCCGGGACGGACCTGAGGGGCTACACCTTC
TRBJ1-1 . 13 . TRBV2 CASSADSNTEAFF TGTGCCAGCAGCGCGGACAGCAACACTGAAGCTTTCTTT
TRBJ1-3 once 16 . TRBV10-3 CAISDPGDPSGNTIYF TGTGCCATCAGTGACCCTGGCGATCCCTCTGGAAACACCATATATTTT